These 9 T cell receptor beta chains came from one sample sequenced in a study of identical twins. TCRdb recomputed calls from the 5' RACE reads with MiXCR, one row per CDR3 protein. Of a few hundred thousand distinct CDR3 sequences in the sample, about 18% are singletons; the top ten hold about 12%. Sequenced sample: naive T cells sorted from blood. The source of these receptors is a man over 45 in good health.

V usage is TRBV6-5 and J usage is TRBJ2-7, with D perhaps TRBD2 (5 bases). V lost 4 bases and J lost 3, with 13 bases in between. Germline loops: CDR1 MNHEY, CDR2 SVGAGI. This CDR3 comprises 14 residues. CDR3 loop: CASSFDPGSYEQYF. CDR3 in DNA: TGTGCCAGCAGTTTCGACCCGGGGAGCTACGAGCAGTACTTC.

This clonotype has just a few counts. The chain is built from TRBV15 and TRBJ1-2; D call uncertain. The CDR3 loop spans 11 amino acids. Trimming cost V 1 base and J 7 bases, with 4 bases left between them. Germline V gene data show CDR1 as LNHNV and CDR2 as YYDKDF (reference sequence). The CDR3 sequence: CATSRGGGYTF. CDR3 DNA sequence: TGTGCCACCAGCAGAGGAGGTGGCTACACCTTC.

The chain employs TRBV7-9 and TRBJ2-3, with D unresolved. The CDR3 extends over 14 amino acids. Germline CDR1 reads SEHNR; CDR2 reads FQNEAQ (reference sequence). Trimming left V 3 bases short and J 0 bases short, with 7 bases between. Here the CDR3 reads CASSLQTSTDTQYF. CDR3 nucleotide sequence: TGTGCCAGCAGCTTGCAGACTAGCACAGATACGCAGTATTTT. The variable domain in full, completed from reference TRBV7-9 and TRBJ2-3, reads DTGVSQNPRHKITKRGQNVTFRCDPISEHNRLYWYRQTLGQGPEFLTYFQNEAQLEKSRLLSDRFSAERPKGSFSTLEIQRTEQGDSAMYLCASSLQTSTDTQYFGPGTRLTVL.

There are a few counts of this clonotype. CDR3 in amino acids: CASSPQDRGRETQYF. DNA for the CDR3: TGCGCCAGCAGCCCGCAGGACAGGGGGCGGGAGACCCAGTACTTC. The chain couples TRBV4-1 to TRBJ2-5; 11 bases agree with TRBD1. The germline CDR1 and CDR2 sequences are MGHRA and YSYEKL. The CDR3 is made up of 15 amino acids. J gave up 5 bases and V 4 bases, and 6 bases lay outside the gene matches.

A single count supports this clonotype. This chain uses TRBV7-9 with TRBJ2-1, with 8 bases matching TRBD1. The CDR3 has 16 residues. Germline V gives CDR1 SEHNR, CDR2 FQNEAQ (reference sequence). V was pared by 5 bases and J by 5 bases, with 11 bases of the junction left unmatched. The CDR3 coding sequence is TGTGCCAGCAGCCACTGGACAGGGCTTCTTAACAATGAGCAGTTCTTC. This translates into CASSHWTGLLNNEQFF.

This clonotype has only a few counts. This chain joins TRBV25-1 and TRBJ2-1; 14 bases are shared with TRBD2. Trimming cost V 6 bases and J 9 bases; bases outside gene matches: 7. Germline V gives CDR1 MGHDK, CDR2 SYGVNS. The CDR3 is 15 amino acids. The CDR3 region has the DNA TGTGCCAGCAGCAAACCGGGACTAGCGGGAGCTGAGCAGTTCTTC. Translated, it gives CASSKPGLAGAEQFF.

This clonotype was picked up a small number of times. This chain connects TRBV12-3 or TRBV12-4 to TRBJ2-7; D is tentatively TRBD1 or TRBD2 (6 bases each). The CDR3 runs 13 residues. V was shortened by 6 bases and J by 6 bases, with 15 bases between the two germline ends. The CDR3 region has the DNA TGTGCCAGCAGACTAGGGGGGCCGGGCGAGCAGTACTTC. The encoded protein is CASRLGGPGEQYF.

There are a few counts of this clonotype. The genes are TRBV20-1 and TRBJ2-1; D is ambiguous. The length of the CDR3 is 15 residues. The V gene's germline CDR1 is DFQATT and CDR2 SNEGSKA (reference sequence). Trimming shortened V by 5 bases and J by 6 bases, and 20 bases separated the two germline ends. DNA of the CDR3: TGCAGTGCTGGTGACATATTCTCCTCCACCAATGAGCAGTTCTTC. This sequence encodes CSAGDIFSSTNEQFF.

The sample holds many counts of this clonotype. The J gene is TRBJ2-1, the V gene TRBV29-1, with 12 bases fitting TRBD2. The CDR3 has 15 amino acids. Germline loops: CDR1 SQVTM, CDR2 ANQGSEA. V was clipped by 6 bases and J by 7 bases; unmatched bases: 10. Here the CDR3 reads CSVDLAGGYGNEQFF. CDR3 sequence (DNA): TGCAGCGTGGATCTAGCGGGAGGGTACGGGAATGAGCAGTTCTTC.